This record looks at one T cell receptor (beta chain) sequence and its context. The same CDR3 can be traced to other DNA sequences in this sample. This specimen comes from a study of blood T cell repertoires in COVID-19. The germline CDR1 and CDR2 sequences are SNHLY and FYNNEI. CDR3 length: 12 residues. V dropped 7 bases and J dropped 4 bases, with 11 bases sitting between them. As handled by the study authors: Amplification from reference gene primers served as the basis for estimated nucleated cell counts. Repertoires were generated with immunoSEQ multiplex PCR, while TCRdb's copy carries only in-frame clones and drops some. The V and J calls and clone size are taken from that table; D and trimming were inferred from the DNA. The sample holds 50,000 or so clones, roughly 80% seen once.

The chain joins TRBV2 to TRBJ2-7, with D tentatively TRBD1 (5 bases). Sequences were obtained from peripheral blood. The TCR comes from a man aged 35 to 55 with acute or convalescent COVID-19. In DNA form, the CDR3 reads TGTGCCAGCAAAGAAGGGGTTTACGAGCAGTACTTC. This codes for CASKEGVYEQYF.